This T cell receptor (delta chain) comes out of a study of Vδ1+ human thymocytes. General study points: Thymic TRG and TRD repertoires appeared highly polyclonal, with Gaussian CDR3 length distributions.

The CDR3 has 18 amino acids. Germline V lookup: CDR1 TSWWSYY, CDR2 QGS. The template was reverse-transcribed extracted RNA. Pooled V-gene forward primers with one constant-region reverse primer generated the CDR3 amplicons by multiplex PCR. TCRdb reprocessed the multiplex PCR reads through CATT. Of 45,000 to 75,000 delta-chain clones in the sample, more than 13% were seen once. This clone was observed once. Its antigen is still unknown. Relative to the germline gene, one junction end is altered; a read error may explain this. The sequenced sample consisted of Vdelta1+ gamma-delta thymocytes from the thymus. Subset meaning: FACS-sorted CD3+ TCRalphabeta- TCRVdelta1+ TCRVdelta2- thymocytes. The source of this sequence is a girl under three years old who had congenital heart surgery. This chain joins TRDV1 and TRDJ1; 7 bases are a match to TRDD3. The CDR3 sequence: CALGDYPGGPLYTDKLIF. For the CDR3, the DNA is TGTGCTCTTGGGGACTACCCTGGGGGTCCTTTGTACACCGATAAGCTCATCTTT.